This TCR beta chain was found in a study of blood T cell repertoires in COVID-19. The overall study: Material from acute and convalescent COVID-19 was sourced from the United States, Italy and Spain. From T cells, B-cell-depleted T cells, or PBMCs came the material, which was cDNA or gDNA.

Under the authors' procedure: Counts of nucleated cells, estimated from reference gene primer amplification, were obtained. Clones were read by immunoSEQ multiplex PCR, and TCRdb kept only the in-frame ones, dropping some. V, J and clone size are those of that table, while D and trimming were read from the DNA. The sample holds about 59,000 clones, approximately 75% seen once. While infection was still active, Seattle patients were enrolled and then followed longitudinally. There are 14 residues in the CDR3. V lost 7 bases, J lost 4 bases, and 14 bases lay in between. Germline CDR1 and CDR2: ENHRY and SYGVKD.

The J gene is TRBJ1-3, the V gene TRBV10-3; D might be TRBD1 (5 bases). The clonotype originates from a man in his fifties or sixties with COVID-19, enrolled during active disease. The sample consisted of peripheral blood. In nucleotides, the CDR3 is TGTGCCATCAATTCAGGGCGAGGAGGAAACACCATATATTTT. Its translation is CAINSGRGGNTIYF.